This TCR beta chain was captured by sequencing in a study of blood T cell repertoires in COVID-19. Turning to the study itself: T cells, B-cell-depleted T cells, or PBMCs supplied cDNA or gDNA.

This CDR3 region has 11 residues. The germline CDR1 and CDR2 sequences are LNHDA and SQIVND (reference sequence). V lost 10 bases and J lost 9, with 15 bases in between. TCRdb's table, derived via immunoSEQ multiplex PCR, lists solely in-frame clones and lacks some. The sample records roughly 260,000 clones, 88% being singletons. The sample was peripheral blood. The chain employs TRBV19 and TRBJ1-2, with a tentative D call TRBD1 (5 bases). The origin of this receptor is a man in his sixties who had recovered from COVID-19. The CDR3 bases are TGTGCCACCTCGACAGATGGCAGCTACACCTTC. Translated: CATSTDGSYTF.